This T cell receptor (beta chain) was identified in a study of blood T cells in healthy people across ages. PCR was performed a second time for roughly 7 to 11 cycles using a sample-barcoded 5' primer and a J-beta primer mix. From the 5' RACE reads, TCRdb called clonotypes with MiXCR, one entry per CDR3 protein. The repertoire includes 1,100,000 or so distinct CDR3 sequences, 35% to 55% of them detected once, and approximately 17% sits in the top ten. Broader study findings: The study regarded diversity estimates from one million T cells as underestimates.

For this clonotype: The antigen is undetermined.

The receptor comes from a woman aged 55-70 years in good health. The sample taken for sequencing was blood.

This chain's CDR3 is CASSALNEQYF. CDR3 in DNA: TGTGCCAGCAGTGCCTTAAATGAGCAGTACTTC. The rearrangement uses TRBV25-1 and TRBJ2-1; unclear D gene. The DNA end favors TRBJ2-7, so the J call may be wrong. CDR1 MGHDK and CDR2 SYGVNS come from the germline V gene. The CDR3 covers 11 residues.